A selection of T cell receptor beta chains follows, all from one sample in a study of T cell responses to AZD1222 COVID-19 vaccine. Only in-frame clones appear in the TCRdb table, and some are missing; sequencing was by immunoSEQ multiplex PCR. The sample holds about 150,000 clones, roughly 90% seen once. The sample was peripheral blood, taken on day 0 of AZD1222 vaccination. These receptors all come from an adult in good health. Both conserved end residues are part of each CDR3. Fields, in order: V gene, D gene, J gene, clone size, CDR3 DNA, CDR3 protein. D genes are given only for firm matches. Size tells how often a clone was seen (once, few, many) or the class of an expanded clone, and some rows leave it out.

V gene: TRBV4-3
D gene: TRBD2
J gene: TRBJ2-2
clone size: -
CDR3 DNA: TGCGCCAGCAGCCGGAAACTAGCGGGAACGAACACCGGGGAGCTGTTTTTT
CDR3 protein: CASSRKLAGTNTGELFF

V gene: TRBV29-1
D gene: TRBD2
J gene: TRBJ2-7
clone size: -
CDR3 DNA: TGCAGCGTTGTCTGGGGACTAGCGGGGGGCCAGGACGAGCAGTACTTC
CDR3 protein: CSVVWGLAGGQDEQYF

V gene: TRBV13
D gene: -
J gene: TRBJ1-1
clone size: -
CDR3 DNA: TGTGCCAGCAGCTTGAACAGGGCGGACGGGCAGGACACTGAAGCTTTCTTT
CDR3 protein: CASSLNRADGQDTEAFF

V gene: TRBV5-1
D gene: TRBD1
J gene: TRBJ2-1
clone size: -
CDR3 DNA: TGCGCCAGCAGCTTGGCGCAGGCAGGGGGAAATGAGCAGTTCTTC
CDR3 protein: CASSLAQAGGNEQFF

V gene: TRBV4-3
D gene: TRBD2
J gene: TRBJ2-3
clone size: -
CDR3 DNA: TGCGCCAGCAGCCAAGATCGGTCTAGCGGGGGAGATACGCAGTATTTT
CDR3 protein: CASSQDRSSGGDTQYF

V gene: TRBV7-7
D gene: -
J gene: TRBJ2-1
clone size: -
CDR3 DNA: TGTGCCAGCAGCCCAGGACCCGTAAACAATGAGCAGTTCTTC
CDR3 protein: CASSPGPVNNEQFF

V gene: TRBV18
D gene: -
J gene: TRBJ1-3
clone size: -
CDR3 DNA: TGTGCCAGCTCACCAGTCGCCTCGGCCTACTCTGGAAACACCATATATTTT
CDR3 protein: CASSPVASAYSGNTIYF

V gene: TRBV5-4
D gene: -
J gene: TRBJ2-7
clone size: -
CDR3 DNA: TGTGCCAGCAGCTTGGCCAGGGTGGGGGAGCAGTACTTC
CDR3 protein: CASSLARVGEQYF

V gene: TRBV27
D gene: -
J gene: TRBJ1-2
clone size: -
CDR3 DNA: TGTGCCAGCTGGGGGGCCTATGGCTACACCTTC
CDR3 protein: CASWGAYGYTF

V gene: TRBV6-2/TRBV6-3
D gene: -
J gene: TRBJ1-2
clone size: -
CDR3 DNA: TGTGCCAGCAGTGACAGGATTTACTATGGCTACACCTTC
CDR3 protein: CASSDRIYYGYTF

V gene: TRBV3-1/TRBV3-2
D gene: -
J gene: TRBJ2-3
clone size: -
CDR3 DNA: TGTGCCAGCAGCCAAGTAACAGATACGCAGTATTTT
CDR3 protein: CASSQVTDTQYF

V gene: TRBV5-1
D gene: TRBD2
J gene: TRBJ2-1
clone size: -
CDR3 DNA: TGCGCCAGCAGCTGGGGTCTACTAGCGGGGGGCCCACGAGGGGAGCAGTTCTTC
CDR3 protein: CASSWGLLAGGPRGEQFF

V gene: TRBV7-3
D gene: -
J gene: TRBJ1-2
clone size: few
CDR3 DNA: TGTGCCAGCAGGGAAACTGGAACCAACCCCGGTGATTTTAGTCTGAACACCTTC
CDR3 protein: CASRETGTNPGDFSLNTF

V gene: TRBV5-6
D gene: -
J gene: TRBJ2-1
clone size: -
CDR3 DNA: TGTGCCAGCAGCCTCCCCAATGAGCAGTTCTTC
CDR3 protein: CASSLPNEQFF

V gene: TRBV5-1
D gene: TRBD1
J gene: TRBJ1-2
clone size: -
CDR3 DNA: TGCGCCAGCAGAGAGACAGGGATTGAGGGCTACACCTTC
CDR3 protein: CASRETGIEGYTF

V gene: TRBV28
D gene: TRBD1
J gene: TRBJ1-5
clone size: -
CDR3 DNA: TGTGCCAGCAGGCCTACGGGGACAGATAGCAATCAGCCCCAGCATTTT
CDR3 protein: CASRPTGTDSNQPQHF

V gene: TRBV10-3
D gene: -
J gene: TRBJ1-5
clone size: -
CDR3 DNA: TGTGCCATCAGTGAGTCAGGGTTCGGCAATCAGCCCCAGCATTTT
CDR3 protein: CAISESGFGNQPQHF

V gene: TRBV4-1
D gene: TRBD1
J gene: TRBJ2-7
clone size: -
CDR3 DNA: TGCGCCAGCAGCCAAGACTGGACAGGAGACTACGAGCAGTACTTC
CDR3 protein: CASSQDWTGDYEQYF

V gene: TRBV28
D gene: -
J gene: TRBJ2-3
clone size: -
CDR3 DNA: TGTGCCAGCAGTTTATTCGTGAGCGAGTCCGGTATAGATACGCAGTATTTT
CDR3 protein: CASSLFVSESGIDTQYF

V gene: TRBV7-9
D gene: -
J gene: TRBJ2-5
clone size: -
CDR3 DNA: TGTGCCAGCAGCTCCCCTGAGAGGGGAGAGACCCAGTACTTC
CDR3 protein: CASSSPERGETQYF

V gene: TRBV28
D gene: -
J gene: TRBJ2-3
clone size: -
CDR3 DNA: TGTGCCAGCAGTTTATTGGGGAAATCTAGCACAGATACGCAGTATTTT
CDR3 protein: CASSLLGKSSTDTQYF

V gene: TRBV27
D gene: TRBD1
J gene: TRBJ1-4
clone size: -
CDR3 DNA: TGTGCCAGCAGTTTATTAGGCCGGGACAGGGGGTTATTGGGTAATGAAAAACTGTTTTTT
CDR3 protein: CASSLLGRDRGLLGNEKLFF

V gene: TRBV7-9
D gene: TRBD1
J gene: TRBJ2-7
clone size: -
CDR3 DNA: TGTGCCAGCAGCTTCCTGGACAGGGTGGTGCCCGAGCAGTACTTC
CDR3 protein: CASSFLDRVVPEQYF

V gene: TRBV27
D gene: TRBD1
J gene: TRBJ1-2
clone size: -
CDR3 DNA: TGTGCCAGCAGTTTACCGGGACAGAGGCTATACACCTTC
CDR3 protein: CASSLPGQRLYTF

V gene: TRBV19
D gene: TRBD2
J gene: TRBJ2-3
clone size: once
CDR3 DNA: TGTGCCAGTAGGATCGGCGGGGGGTTAACAGATACGCAGTATTTT
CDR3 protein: CASRIGGGLTDTQYF

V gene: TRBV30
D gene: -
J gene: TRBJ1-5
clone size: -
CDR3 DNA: TGTGCCTGGAGTGTACGGCAGTACAATCAGCCCCAGCATTTT
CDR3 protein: CAWSVRQYNQPQHF

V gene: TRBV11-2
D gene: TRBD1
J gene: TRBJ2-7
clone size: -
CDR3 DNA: TGTGCCAGCAGCTTAGGGGGGCCAGGGGGTACGGTGGAGCAGTACTTC
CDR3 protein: CASSLGGPGGTVEQYF

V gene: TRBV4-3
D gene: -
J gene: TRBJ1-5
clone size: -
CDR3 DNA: TGCGCCAGCAGCCAAGGGCAAGGTCAGCCCCAGCATTTT
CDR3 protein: CASSQGQGQPQHF

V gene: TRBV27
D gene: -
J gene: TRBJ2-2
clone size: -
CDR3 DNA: TGTGCCAGCAGAAAGGAGGGGGCGGAATCTGGAAGGGTGTTTTTT
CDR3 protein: CASRKEGAESGRVFF

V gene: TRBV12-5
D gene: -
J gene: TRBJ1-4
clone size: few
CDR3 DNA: TGTGCTAGTGGTTTGGTAACGAGGGAGGGCACTAATGAAAAACTGTTTTTT
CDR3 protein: CASGLVTREGTNEKLFF

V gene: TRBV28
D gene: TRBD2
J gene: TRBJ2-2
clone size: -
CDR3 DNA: TGTGCCAGCGGTAGCGGGAGAGCCGGGGAGCTGTTTTTT
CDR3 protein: CASGSGRAGELFF

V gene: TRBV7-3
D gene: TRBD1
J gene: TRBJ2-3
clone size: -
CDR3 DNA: TGTGCCAGCAGTCCACAGGGGGCTGGAGATACGCAGTATTTT
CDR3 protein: CASSPQGAGDTQYF

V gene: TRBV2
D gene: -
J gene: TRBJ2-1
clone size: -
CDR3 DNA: TGTGCCAGCAGTCCAACAGGGTTTGAGCAGTTCTTC
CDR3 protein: CASSPTGFEQFF

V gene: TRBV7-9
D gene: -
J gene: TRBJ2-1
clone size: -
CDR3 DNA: TGTGCCAGCGGAAGAGACAATGAGCAGTTCTTC
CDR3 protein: CASGRDNEQFF